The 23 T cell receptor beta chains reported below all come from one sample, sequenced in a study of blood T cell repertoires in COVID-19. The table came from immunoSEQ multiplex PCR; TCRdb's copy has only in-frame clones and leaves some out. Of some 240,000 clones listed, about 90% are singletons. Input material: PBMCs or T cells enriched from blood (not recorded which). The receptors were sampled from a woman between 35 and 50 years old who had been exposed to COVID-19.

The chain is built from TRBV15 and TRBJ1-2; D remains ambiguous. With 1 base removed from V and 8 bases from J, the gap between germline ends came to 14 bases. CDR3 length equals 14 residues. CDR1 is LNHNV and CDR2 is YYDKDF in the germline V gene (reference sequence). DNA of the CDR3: TGTGCCACCAGCAGAGTGTGGGAGGAGAGGGGCTACACCTTC. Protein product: CATSRVWEERGYTF.

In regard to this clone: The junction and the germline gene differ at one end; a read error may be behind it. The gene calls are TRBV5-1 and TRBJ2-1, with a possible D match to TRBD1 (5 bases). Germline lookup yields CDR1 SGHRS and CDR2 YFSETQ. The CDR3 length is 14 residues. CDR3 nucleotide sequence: TGTGCCAGCAGCTTGCCTTCACAGGTCAATGAGCAGTTCTTC. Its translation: CASSLPSQVNEQFF.

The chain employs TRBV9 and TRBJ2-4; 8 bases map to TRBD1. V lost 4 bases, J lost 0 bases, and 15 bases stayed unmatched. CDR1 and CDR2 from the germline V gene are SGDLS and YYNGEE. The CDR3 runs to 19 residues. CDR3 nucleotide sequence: TGTGCCAGCAGCCCGAGGGGGGACAGGTTATTACTAGCCAAAAACATTCAGTACTTC. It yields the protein CASSPRGDRLLLAKNIQYF.

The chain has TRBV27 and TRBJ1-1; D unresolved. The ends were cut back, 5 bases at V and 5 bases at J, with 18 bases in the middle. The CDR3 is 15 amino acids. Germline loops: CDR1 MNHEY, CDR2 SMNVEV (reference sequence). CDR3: CASSPIRSVGTEAFF. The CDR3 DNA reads TGTGCCAGCAGTCCGATTAGGAGTGTTGGAACTGAAGCTTTCTTT.

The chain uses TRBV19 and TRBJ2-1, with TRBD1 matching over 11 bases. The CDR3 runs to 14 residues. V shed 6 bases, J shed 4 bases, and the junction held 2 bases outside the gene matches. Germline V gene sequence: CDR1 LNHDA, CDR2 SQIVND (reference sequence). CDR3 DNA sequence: TGTGCCAGTAGGGGGACAGGGGGATACAATGAGCAGTTCTTC. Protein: CASRGTGGYNEQFF. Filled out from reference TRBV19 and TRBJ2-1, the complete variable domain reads DGGITQSPKYLFRKEGQNVTLSCEQNLNHDAMYWYRQDPGQGLRLIYYSQIVNDFQKGDIAEGYSVSREKKESFPLTVTSAQKNPTAFYLCASRGTGGYNEQFFGPGTRLTVL.

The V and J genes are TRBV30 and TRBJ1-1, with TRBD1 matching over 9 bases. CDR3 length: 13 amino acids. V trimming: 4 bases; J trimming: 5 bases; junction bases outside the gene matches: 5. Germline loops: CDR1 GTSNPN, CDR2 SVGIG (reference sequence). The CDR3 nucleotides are TGTGCCTGGATCATGACAGGGGGGACTGAAGCTTTCTTT. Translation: CAWIMTGGTEAFF. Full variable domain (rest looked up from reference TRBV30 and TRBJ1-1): SQTIHQWPATLVQPVGSPLSLECTVEGTSNPNLYWYRQAAGRGLQLLFYSVGIGQISSEVPQNLSASRPQDRQFILSSKKLLLSDSGFYLCAWIMTGGTEAFFGQGTRLTVV.

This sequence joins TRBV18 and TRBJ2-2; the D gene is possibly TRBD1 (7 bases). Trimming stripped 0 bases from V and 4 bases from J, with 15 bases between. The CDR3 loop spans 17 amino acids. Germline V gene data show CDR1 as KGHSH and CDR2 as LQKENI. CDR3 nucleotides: TGTGCCAGCTCACCACCTTCAGGGGGGTTTGTCACCGGGGAGCTGTTTTTT. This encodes CASSPPSGGFVTGELFF.

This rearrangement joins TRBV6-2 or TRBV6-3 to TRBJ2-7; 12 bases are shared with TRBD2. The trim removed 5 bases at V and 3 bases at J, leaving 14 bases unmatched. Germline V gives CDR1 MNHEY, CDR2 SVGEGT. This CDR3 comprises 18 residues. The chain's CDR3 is CASSQSPYSSGGDYEQYF. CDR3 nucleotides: TGTGCCAGCAGTCAATCCCCTTACTCTAGCGGGGGGGACTACGAGCAGTACTTC.

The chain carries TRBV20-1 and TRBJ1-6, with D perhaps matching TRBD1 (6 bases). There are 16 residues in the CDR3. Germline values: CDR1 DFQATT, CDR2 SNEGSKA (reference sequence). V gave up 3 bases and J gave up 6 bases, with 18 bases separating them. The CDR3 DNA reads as TGCAGTGCTAGTTTGAACATGGGGGCAGGTAATTCACCCCTCCACTTT. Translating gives CSASLNMGAGNSPLHF.

CDR3 protein: CASSQSWTGDEKLFF. The CDR3 bases are TGCGCCAGCAGTCAATCATGGACAGGGGATGAAAAACTGTTTTTT. The V and J genes are TRBV23-1 and TRBJ1-4; 9 bases match TRBD1. TRBV23-1 is an open reading frame whose function is uncertain. The V gene end was trimmed by 0 bases and the J gene end by 6 bases; junction bases not matched to a gene: 2. The CDR3 runs 15 residues.

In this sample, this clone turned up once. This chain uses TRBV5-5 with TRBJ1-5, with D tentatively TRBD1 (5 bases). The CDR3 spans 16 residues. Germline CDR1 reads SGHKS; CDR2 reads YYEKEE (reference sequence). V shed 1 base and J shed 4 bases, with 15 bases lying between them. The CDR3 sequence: CASSLWGIGGNQPQHF. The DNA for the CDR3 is TGTGCCAGCAGCTTGTGGGGGATCGGGGGAAATCAGCCCCAGCATTTT.

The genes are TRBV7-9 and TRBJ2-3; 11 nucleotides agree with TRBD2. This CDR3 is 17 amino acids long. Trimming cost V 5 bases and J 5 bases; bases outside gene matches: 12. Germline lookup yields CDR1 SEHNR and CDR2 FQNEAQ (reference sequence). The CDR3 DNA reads TGTGCCAGCAGCGAACCCTCCCTTCTAGCGGGGGGAGATACGCAGTATTTT. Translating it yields CASSEPSLLAGGDTQYF.

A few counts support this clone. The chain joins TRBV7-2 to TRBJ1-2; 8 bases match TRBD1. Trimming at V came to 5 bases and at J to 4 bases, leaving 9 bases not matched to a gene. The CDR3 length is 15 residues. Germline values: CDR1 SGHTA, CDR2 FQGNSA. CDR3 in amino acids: CASSLTGGPTYGYTF. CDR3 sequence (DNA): TGTGCCAGCAGCCTAACAGGGGGGCCCACCTATGGCTACACCTTC. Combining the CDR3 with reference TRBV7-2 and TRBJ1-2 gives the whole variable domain GAGVSQSPSNKVTEKGKDVELRCDPISGHTALYWYRQSLGQGLEFLIYFQGNSAPDKSGLPSDRFSAERTGGSVSTLTIQRTQQEDSAVYLCASSLTGGPTYGYTFGSGTRLTVV.

The CDR3 DNA follows: TGTGCCAGCAGCCAGGCCGTCGTAGCGGGATCCGATACGCAGTATTTT. It codes for CASSQAVVAGSDTQYF. This chain uses TRBV4-2 with TRBJ2-3, with 8 bases that match TRBD2. V shed 3 bases and J 6 bases; nucleotides not matched to a gene: 11. Germline-derived CDR1 and CDR2 are LGHNA and YNFKEQ. The CDR3 loop spans 16 amino acids.

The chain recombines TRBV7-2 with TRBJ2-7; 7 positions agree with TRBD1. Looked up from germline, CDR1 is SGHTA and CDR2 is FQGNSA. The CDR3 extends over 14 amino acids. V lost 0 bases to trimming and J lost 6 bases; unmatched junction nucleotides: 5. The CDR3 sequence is CASSLAPTGLEQYF. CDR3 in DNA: TGTGCCAGCAGCTTAGCGCCGACAGGGCTCGAGCAGTACTTC.

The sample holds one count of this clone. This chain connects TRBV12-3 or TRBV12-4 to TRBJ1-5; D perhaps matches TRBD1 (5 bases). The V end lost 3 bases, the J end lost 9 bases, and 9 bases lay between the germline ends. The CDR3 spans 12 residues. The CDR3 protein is CASSLGGRPQHF. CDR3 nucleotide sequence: TGTGCCAGCAGTTTGGGGGGTCGGCCCCAGCATTTT.

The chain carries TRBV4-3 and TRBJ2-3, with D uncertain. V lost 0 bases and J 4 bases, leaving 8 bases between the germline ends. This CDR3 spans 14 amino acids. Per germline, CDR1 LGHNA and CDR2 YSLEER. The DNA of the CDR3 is TGCGCCAGCAGCCAAGAAGTCGGAGCAGATACGCAGTATTTT. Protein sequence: CASSQEVGADTQYF.

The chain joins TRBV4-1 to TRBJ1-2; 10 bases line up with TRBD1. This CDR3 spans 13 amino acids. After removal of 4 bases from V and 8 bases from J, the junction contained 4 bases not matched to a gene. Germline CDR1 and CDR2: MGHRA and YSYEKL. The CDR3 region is CASSLGQGYGYTF. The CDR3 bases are TGCGCCAGCAGCCTGGGACAGGGGTACGGCTACACCTTC.

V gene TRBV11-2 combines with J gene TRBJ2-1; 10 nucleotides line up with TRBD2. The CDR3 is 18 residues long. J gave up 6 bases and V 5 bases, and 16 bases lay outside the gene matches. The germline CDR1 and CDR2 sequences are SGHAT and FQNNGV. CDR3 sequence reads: CASSPLGTSGGAGNEQFF. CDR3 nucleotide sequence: TGTGCCAGCAGCCCCTTAGGTACCAGCGGGGGGGCAGGCAATGAGCAGTTCTTC.

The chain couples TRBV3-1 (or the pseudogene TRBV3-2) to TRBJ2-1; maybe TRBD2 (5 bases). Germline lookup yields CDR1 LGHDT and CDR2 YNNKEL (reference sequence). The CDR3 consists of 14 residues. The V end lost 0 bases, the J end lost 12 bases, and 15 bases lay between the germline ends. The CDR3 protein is CASSQDRVRGWQFF. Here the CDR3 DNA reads TGTGCCAGCAGCCAAGATCGGGTCCGGGGTTGGCAGTTCTTC.

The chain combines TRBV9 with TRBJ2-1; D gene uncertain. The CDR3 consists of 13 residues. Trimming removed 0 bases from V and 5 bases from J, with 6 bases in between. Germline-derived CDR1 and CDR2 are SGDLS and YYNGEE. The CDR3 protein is CASSVASDNEQFF. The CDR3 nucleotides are TGTGCCAGCAGCGTAGCCAGCGACAATGAGCAGTTCTTC.

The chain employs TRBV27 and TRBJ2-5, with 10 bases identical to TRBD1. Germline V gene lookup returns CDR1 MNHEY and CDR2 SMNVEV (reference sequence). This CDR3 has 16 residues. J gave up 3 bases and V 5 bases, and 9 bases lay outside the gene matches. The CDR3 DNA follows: TGTGCCAGCAGTAACATCCCCGGGACAGGGGAAGAGACCCAGTACTTC. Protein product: CASSNIPGTGEETQYF.

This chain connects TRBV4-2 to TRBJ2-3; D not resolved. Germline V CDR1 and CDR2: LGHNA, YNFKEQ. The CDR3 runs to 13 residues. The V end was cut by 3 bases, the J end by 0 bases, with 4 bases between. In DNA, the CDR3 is TGTGCCAGCAGCCACCAGAGCACAGATACGCAGTATTTT. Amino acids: CASSHQSTDTQYF.